This entry concerns a single TCR beta chain. This specimen comes from a study of lymphopenia after photon versus proton radiotherapy. Some clones are missing from TCRdb's copy, which holds only in-frame ones; the method was immunoSEQ multiplex PCR. The sample lists 55,000 to 70,000 clones, roughly 86% seen once, with about 2% in the top ten. Germline-derived CDR1 and CDR2 are SGHNT and YYREEE (reference sequence). CDR3 length equals 14 residues. The junction had 10 bases not matched to a gene; V was cut back by 10 bases and J by 2 bases. This clonotype was obtained from a man in his forties with gastric cancer. The chain is built from TRBV5-4 and TRBJ2-3, with 7 positions matching TRBD1. The input for sequencing was peripheral blood, taken from a patient treated with photon-based radiotherapy. For the CDR3, the DNA is TGTGCCTCCTCTGCCGGGACAGACACAGATACGCAGTATTTT. Translated: CASSAGTDTDTQYF.